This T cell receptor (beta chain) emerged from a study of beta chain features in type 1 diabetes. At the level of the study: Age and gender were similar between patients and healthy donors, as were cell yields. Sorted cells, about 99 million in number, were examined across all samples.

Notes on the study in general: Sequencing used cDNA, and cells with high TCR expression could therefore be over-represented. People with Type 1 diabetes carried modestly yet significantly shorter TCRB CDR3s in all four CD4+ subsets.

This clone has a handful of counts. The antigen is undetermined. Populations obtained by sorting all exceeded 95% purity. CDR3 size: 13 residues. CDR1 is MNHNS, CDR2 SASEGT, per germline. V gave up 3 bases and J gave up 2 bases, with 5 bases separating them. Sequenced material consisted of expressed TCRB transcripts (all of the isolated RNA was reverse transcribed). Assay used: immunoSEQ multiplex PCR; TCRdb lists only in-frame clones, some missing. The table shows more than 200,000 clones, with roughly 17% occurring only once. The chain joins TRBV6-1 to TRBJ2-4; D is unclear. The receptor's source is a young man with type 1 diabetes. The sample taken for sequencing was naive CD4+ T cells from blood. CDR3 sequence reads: CASSENTKNIQYF. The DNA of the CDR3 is TGTGCCAGCAGTGAGAATACCAAAAACATTCAGTACTTC.